The T cell receptor beta chain described here comes from a study of blood T cell repertoires in COVID-19. Study-level information: Acute and convalescent COVID-19 specimens originated in the United States, Italy and Spain. PBMCs, B-cell-depleted T cells, or T cells were the source of the cDNA or gDNA that made up the material.

Authors' analysis steps: From reference gene primer amplification, estimates of nucleated cell counts were derived. The method was immunoSEQ multiplex PCR; TCRdb's version includes in-frame clones alone and lacks a portion of them. V, J and clone size are taken as reported in that table, and D and trimming were inferred from the DNA itself. The sample has roughly 200,000 clones, roughly nine tenths seen once; the top ten hold 2.5% to 3.5%. Trimming at V came to 1 base and at J to 8 bases, leaving 11 bases not matched to a gene. The CDR3 totals 17 residues. Germline V gives CDR1 LGHDT, CDR2 YNNKEL (reference sequence). Recruitment covered 20 to 25 US areas and drew participants whose ages spanned roughly 18 to 95 years.

Specimen: PBMCs or T cells enriched from blood (not recorded which). The receptor's source is a woman between 50 and 59 years old in a cohort exposed to, infected with or recovered from COVID-19 (not recorded which). J is TRBJ1-6 and V is TRBV3-1 (or the pseudogene TRBV3-2), with TRBD1 identical over 7 bases. CDR3 DNA: TGTGCCAGCAGCCAAGGAGACGGTGGACAGGTCTATTCACCCCTCCACTTT. It codes for CASSQGDGGQVYSPLHF.